A selection of T cell receptor beta chains follows, all from one sample in a study of blood T cell repertoires in COVID-19. Data came from immunoSEQ multiplex PCR; TCRdb stores just in-frame clones and leaves some out. The sample carries 200,000 to 300,000 clones, around 90% recorded once. The sequenced material came from peripheral blood. The receptors here all came from a man older than 75 with acute or convalescent COVID-19. Each CDR3 is given with its conserved first and last residue. The order of the fields is D gene, clone size, J gene, V gene, CDR3 DNA, CDR3 protein. The D gene is left open where the match is weak. Not every row has a clone size; where given, it reads once, few, many or a size class.

d_call: .
clone_size: .
j_call: TRBJ1-5
v_call: TRBV11-2
cdr3_nt: TGTGCCAGCAGCGCGACTGGTAATCAGCCCCAGCATTTT
cdr3_aa: CASSATGNQPQHF

d_call: TRBD1
clone_size: .
j_call: TRBJ2-7
v_call: TRBV3-1/TRBV3-2
cdr3_nt: TGTGCCAGCAGCCGAGGACAGGGGGCGGGCTCCTACGAGCAGTACTTC
cdr3_aa: CASSRGQGAGSYEQYF

d_call: .
clone_size: .
j_call: TRBJ1-5
v_call: TRBV3-1/TRBV3-2
cdr3_nt: TGTGCCAGCAGCCAAGATGGGGACAAATATCAGCCCCAGCATTTT
cdr3_aa: CASSQDGDKYQPQHF

d_call: .
clone_size: once
j_call: TRBJ2-7
v_call: TRBV11-2
cdr3_nt: TGTGCCAGCAGCCTCGACTCGGGACACGGCAACTACGAGCAGTACTTC
cdr3_aa: CASSLDSGHGNYEQYF

d_call: .
clone_size: .
j_call: TRBJ2-2
v_call: TRBV19
cdr3_nt: TGTGCCAGTAAACCTGCGGCCGGGGAGCTGTTTTTT
cdr3_aa: CASKPAAGELFF

d_call: .
clone_size: .
j_call: TRBJ2-7
v_call: TRBV7-9
cdr3_nt: TGTGCCAGCAGCTCCCGACAGGGACTGTTAGTCGAGCAGTACTTC
cdr3_aa: CASSSRQGLLVEQYF

d_call: .
clone_size: .
j_call: TRBJ2-5
v_call: TRBV6-2/TRBV6-3
cdr3_nt: TGTGCCAGCAGTTACTACGGACAGACCCAAGAGACCCAGTACTTC
cdr3_aa: CASSYYGQTQETQYF

d_call: TRBD2
clone_size: .
j_call: TRBJ2-5
v_call: TRBV25-1
cdr3_nt: TGTGCCAGCAGTGAATATAGGGAAACTAGCGGGGGAGAGACCCAGTACTTC
cdr3_aa: CASSEYRETSGGETQYF

d_call: .
clone_size: .
j_call: TRBJ1-4
v_call: TRBV4-1
cdr3_nt: TGCGCCAGCAGCCGGGGAGGACTCACGGAGTCAACTAATGAAAAACTGTTTTTT
cdr3_aa: CASSRGGLTESTNEKLFF

d_call: TRBD1
clone_size: .
j_call: TRBJ2-1
v_call: TRBV3-1/TRBV3-2
cdr3_nt: TGTGCCAGCAGCCAAGAACCTAGGACAGGGCTTGAGCAGTTCTTC
cdr3_aa: CASSQEPRTGLEQFF

d_call: .
clone_size: .
j_call: TRBJ2-3
v_call: TRBV19
cdr3_nt: TGTGCCAGTAGTATACAGTCTAGCACAGATACGCAGTATTTT
cdr3_aa: CASSIQSSTDTQYF

d_call: .
clone_size: .
j_call: TRBJ2-3
v_call: TRBV27
cdr3_nt: TGTGCCAGCAGTTTTGGAGCGTTAGATACGCAGTATTTT
cdr3_aa: CASSFGALDTQYF

d_call: .
clone_size: .
j_call: TRBJ1-2
v_call: TRBV19
cdr3_nt: TGTGCCAGTAGTATATGGCCCTCAAGTGGCTACACCTTC
cdr3_aa: CASSIWPSSGYTF

d_call: .
clone_size: .
j_call: TRBJ1-6
v_call: TRBV6-4
cdr3_nt: TGTGCCAGCAGTCCCCAGGCTTCGGCACCCCTCCACTTT
cdr3_aa: CASSPQASAPLHF

d_call: TRBD1
clone_size: .
j_call: TRBJ1-2
v_call: TRBV7-9
cdr3_nt: TGTGCCAGCAGACGACAGGGGGATGGCTACACCTTC
cdr3_aa: CASRRQGDGYTF

d_call: .
clone_size: .
j_call: TRBJ1-6
v_call: TRBV7-9
cdr3_nt: TGTGCCAGCAGCTTAGGAGATAATAATTCACCCCTCCACTTT
cdr3_aa: CASSLGDNNSPLHF

d_call: .
clone_size: .
j_call: TRBJ2-3
v_call: TRBV10-3
cdr3_nt: TGTGCCATCAGTGAGCTTTCTGTCTCTAGCACAGATACGCAGTATTTT
cdr3_aa: CAISELSVSSTDTQYF

d_call: TRBD2
clone_size: .
j_call: TRBJ2-3
v_call: TRBV7-2
cdr3_nt: TGTGCCAGCAGCCTGGAGTTAGCGGGGGGCACAGATACGCAGTATTTT
cdr3_aa: CASSLELAGGTDTQYF

d_call: .
clone_size: .
j_call: TRBJ2-7
v_call: TRBV9
cdr3_nt: TGTGCCAGCAGCGTAACTCCCCAAGGAACAGGGAACGAGCAGTACTTC
cdr3_aa: CASSVTPQGTGNEQYF

d_call: .
clone_size: .
j_call: TRBJ2-7
v_call: TRBV7-2
cdr3_nt: TGTGCCAGCAGCTTAGTAGACGGGAACGGTTACGAGCAGTACTTC
cdr3_aa: CASSLVDGNGYEQYF

d_call: .
clone_size: .
j_call: TRBJ1-1
v_call: TRBV18
cdr3_nt: TGTGCCAGCTCACTTCGGGAGGTGGTCACTGAAGCTTTCTTT
cdr3_aa: CASSLREVVTEAFF

d_call: TRBD2
clone_size: .
j_call: TRBJ2-5
v_call: TRBV5-1
cdr3_nt: TGCGCCAGCAGCTTATCAGCGGGGGGGCAGGAGACCCAGTACTTC
cdr3_aa: CASSLSAGGQETQYF

d_call: TRBD1
clone_size: .
j_call: TRBJ2-7
v_call: TRBV18
cdr3_nt: TGTGCCAGCTCCCGAAATGACAGGGACGAGCAGTACTTC
cdr3_aa: CASSRNDRDEQYF

d_call: .
clone_size: .
j_call: TRBJ1-2
v_call: TRBV10-3
cdr3_nt: TGTGCCATCAGTGCCATGGGGGCGGCCCCAGGCTACACCTTC
cdr3_aa: CAISAMGAAPGYTF